This section outlines one T cell receptor (beta chain) sequence together with its context. A much bigger clone sits one base away, suggesting this may be a read error. The conserved phenylalanine or tryptophan normally closing the CDR3 is absent here, so this likely arose from a read error. The CDR3 has 12 residues. Trimming pared 4 bases from V and 10 bases from J, leaving 14 bases between. Germline CDR1 is GTSNPN and CDR2 is SVGIG (reference sequence). The sorted Tregs were CD4+CD25+CD127-/low cells. Constant-region reverse primers amplified full-length variable regions, followed by semi-nested Nested Universal Primer A PCR. Via MiXCR, TCRdb re-called the 5' RACE reads, giving one row per CDR3 protein. The sample has over 25,000 distinct CDR3 sequences; 20% to 30% are singletons.

The chain has TRBV30 and TRBJ2-1, with D hard to call. The clonotype originates from a female donor with breast cancer. The specimen sequenced was tumor-infiltrating Tregs sorted from the breast tumor. The CDR3 is CAWKPTTWEQFL. CDR3 coding DNA: TGTGCCTGGAAACCCACTACCTGGGAGCAGTTCCTC.